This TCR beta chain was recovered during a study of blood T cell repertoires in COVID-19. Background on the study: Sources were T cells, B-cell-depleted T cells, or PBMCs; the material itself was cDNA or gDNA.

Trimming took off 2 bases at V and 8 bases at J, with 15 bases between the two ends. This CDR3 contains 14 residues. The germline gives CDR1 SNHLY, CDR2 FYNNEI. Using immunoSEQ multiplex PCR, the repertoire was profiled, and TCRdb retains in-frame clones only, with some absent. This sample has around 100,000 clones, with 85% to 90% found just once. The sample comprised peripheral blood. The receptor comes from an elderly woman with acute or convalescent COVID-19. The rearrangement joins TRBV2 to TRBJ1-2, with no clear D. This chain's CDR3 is CASSENWGGIGYTF. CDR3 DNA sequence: TGTGCCAGCAGTGAAAATTGGGGAGGTATCGGCTACACCTTC.